The clone carrying this T cell receptor (beta chain) appeared many times. Its antigen is not known. The CDR3 consists of 15 residues. Germline V gene sequence: CDR1 LGHNA, CDR2 YNFKEQ. Trimming took 0 bases from V and 8 from J, leaving 14 bases between them. This record belongs to a study of metastatic and nonmetastatic thyroid tumors. The study's findings and limits: Across blood and tumor, TCR beta diversity in malignant thyroid tumors was reportedly significantly higher than in benign nodules.

Original data processing: Between-group CDR3 differences, defined by clinicopathological status, yielded a distant-metastasis classifier for papillary thyroid cancer. TCRdb re-analyzed the PCR reads using MiXCR. TCRdb's processing, not the authors' own work, is the source of the V and J calls. The sample includes around 14,000 clones, roughly 24% of them seen just once. Among the patients, none had received any treatment before thyroid surgery. This TCR came from a female donor with papillary thyroid cancer or a benign thyroid nodule (not recorded which). Some clones in this sample may be carry-over from other donors' samples. The chain couples TRBV4-2 to TRBJ2-1; no firm D call. Sequencing was done on a sample of tumor tissue. In nucleotides, the CDR3 is TGTGCCAGCAGCCAAGAATCCCCCCGAGCATATGAGCAGTTCTTC. This sequence encodes CASSQESPRAYEQFF.